Presented here are 7 T cell receptor beta chains from one specimen sequenced in a study of cytomegalovirus exposure and HLA in healthy donors. Vbeta (60) and Jbeta (13) primers were used in the PCR. Method: immunoSEQ multiplex PCR; TCRdb's copy keeps in-frame clones and lacks some. The sample has roughly 150,000 clones, about 72% seen once; the top ten hold around 4%. Specimen: PBMCs. Every receptor here comes from a man between 60 and 75 years old in good health and CMV-seronegative.

The gene calls are TRBV7-2 and TRBJ2-7, with no clear D. Germline CDR1 SGHTA, CDR2 FQGNSA. V lost 0 bases to trimming and J lost 5 bases, with 8 bases between them. This CDR3 has 13 residues. CDR3 coding DNA: TGTGCCAGCAGCTTAGCCGAGTTCCACGAGCAGTACTTC. This encodes CASSLAEFHEQYF. The full variable domain, rest sourced from reference TRBV7-2 and TRBJ2-7, is GAGVSQSPSNKVTEKGKDVELRCDPISGHTALYWYRQSLGQGLEFLIYFQGNSAPDKSGLPSDRFSAERTGGSVSTLTIQRTQQEDSAVYLCASSLAEFHEQYFGPGTRLTVT.

This clone was picked up one time. The V gene is TRBV27, the J gene TRBJ1-1; D gene unclear. Per the germline V gene, CDR1 is MNHEY and CDR2 is SMNVEV (reference sequence). V was clipped by 5 bases and J by 4 bases, with 17 bases between them. CDR3 length equals 15 residues. In DNA, the CDR3 is TGTGCCAGCAGTCCAATCCGGGGAAAGAGCACTGAAGCTTTCTTT. Its translation is CASSPIRGKSTEAFF.

The CDR3 loop reads CASSLLWSGDEQFF. The CDR3 DNA follows: TGTGCCAGCAGCTTGTTGTGGAGCGGGGATGAGCAGTTCTTC. The chain carries TRBV7-2 and TRBJ2-1, with TRBD2 matching over 7 bases. The CDR3 spans 14 residues. Germline V gene data show CDR1 as SGHTA and CDR2 as FQGNSA. V lost 3 bases, J lost 8 bases, and 7 bases stayed unmatched.

The chain joins TRBV19 to TRBJ2-3; the match to TRBD2 covers 11 bases. Germline CDR1 and CDR2: LNHDA and SQIVND (reference sequence). The CDR3 contains 16 residues. J lost 0 bases, V lost 3 bases, and 2 bases had no gene match. CDR3 bases: TGTGCCAGTAGTATCTTAGCGGGGGGGAGCACAGATACGCAGTATTTT. Translating it yields CASSILAGGSTDTQYF.

The rearrangement uses TRBV2 and TRBJ1-5; D is unclear. The germline V gene has CDR1 SNHLY and CDR2 FYNNEI. The CDR3 is made up of 13 amino acids. The germline V and J ends were trimmed by 2 bases and 2 bases, with 4 bases remaining between them. CDR3 in amino acids: CASSEQGNQPQHF. The CDR3 DNA is TGTGCCAGCAGTGAACAGGGCAATCAGCCCCAGCATTTT. The entire variable domain, with the rest obtained from reference TRBV2 and TRBJ1-5, is as follows: EPEVTQTPSHQVTQMGQEVILRCVPISNHLYFYWYRQILGQKVEFLVSFYNNEISEKSEIFDDQFSVERPDGSNFTLKIRSTKLEDSAMYFCASSEQGNQPQHFGDGTRLSIL.

V is TRBV2 and J is TRBJ1-2; 7 bases are a match to TRBD1. This CDR3 is 14 amino acids long. J gave up 2 bases and V 5 bases, and 5 bases lay outside the gene matches. The V gene's germline CDR1 is SNHLY and CDR2 FYNNEI. CDR3 residues: CASSLKQGNYGYTF. The CDR3 region has the DNA TGTGCCAGCAGTCTCAAACAGGGGAACTATGGCTACACCTTC.

The chain employs TRBV18 and TRBJ1-6, with 7 positions matching TRBD1. The CDR3 runs to 15 residues. Unmatched junction bases numbered 6, after V lost 4 bases and J lost 6 bases. Germline V CDR1 and CDR2: KGHSH, LQKENI. Here the CDR3 reads CASSRGQALNSPLHF. CDR3 bases: TGTGCCAGCTCACGCGGACAGGCACTTAATTCACCCCTCCACTTT.